These 15 T cell receptor beta chains were sequenced from one sample in a study of T cell responses to AZD1222 COVID-19 vaccine. Measured with immunoSEQ multiplex PCR; TCRdb has only the in-frame clones, and not every one. The data show roughly 93,000 clones, with approximately 90% seen just once and 1.5% to 2% held by the top ten. The starting material was peripheral blood, obtained on day 0 of AZD1222 vaccination. These receptors all stem from an adult in good health.

The CDR3 DNA follows: TGTGCCAGCACTAGTTATTCAGGGGGTGGAGGCTACACCTTC. Translation gives CASTSYSGGGGYTF. The chain links TRBV28 to TRBJ1-2; 7 nucleotides align to TRBD1. J gave up 8 bases and V 7 bases, and 13 bases lay outside the gene matches. Germline assignment: CDR1 MDHEN and CDR2 SYDVKM. There are 14 residues in the CDR3.

The rearrangement links TRBV19 to TRBJ2-2, with no clear D. CDR3 length: 14 residues. V lost 6 bases to trimming and J lost 5 bases, with 13 bases between them. Germline CDR1 and CDR2: LNHDA and SQIVND (reference sequence). CDR3 loop: CASRAVGRTGELFF. Written as DNA, the CDR3 is TGTGCCAGTAGAGCCGTAGGGCGGACCGGGGAGCTGTTTTTT. The full variable domain, its missing parts supplied by reference TRBV19 and TRBJ2-2, is DGGITQSPKYLFRKEGQNVTLSCEQNLNHDAMYWYRQDPGQGLRLIYYSQIVNDFQKGDIAEGYSVSREKKESFPLTVTSAQKNPTAFYLCASRAVGRTGELFFGEGSRLTVL.

The CDR3 DNA is TGTGCCAGCAGTCCCAGCCGACGGGAAGAGACCCAGTACTTC. It codes for CASSPSRREETQYF. The chain joins TRBV27 to TRBJ2-5; D is ambiguous. Germline V lookup: CDR1 MNHEY, CDR2 SMNVEV (reference sequence). CDR3 length: 14 residues. Trimming cost V 5 bases and J 3 bases, with 13 bases left between them.

For the CDR3, the DNA is TGTGCCAGCAGCCTTGGACTAGCGGGGGGGCTACTGGAGACCCAGTACTTC. Translated, it gives CASSLGLAGGLLETQYF. The chain is built from TRBV13 and TRBJ2-5; 15 bases agree with TRBD2. Germline loops: CDR1 PRHDT, CDR2 FYEKMQ (reference sequence). Trimming at V came to 5 bases and at J to 5 bases, leaving 9 bases not matched to a gene. The CDR3 has 17 residues.

Here the CDR3 reads CASSLSRGASYGYTF. The CDR3 DNA is TGCGCCAGCAGCCTGTCGCGGGGGGCGAGCTATGGCTACACCTTC. This chain uses TRBV4-1 with TRBJ1-2, with a tentative D call TRBD1 (6 bases). Germline CDR1 is MGHRA and CDR2 is YSYEKL. The CDR3 is 15 amino acids. The V end lost 4 bases, the J end lost 4 bases, and 16 bases lay between the germline ends.

The J gene is TRBJ2-3, the V gene TRBV27; a possible D gene is TRBD2 (6 bases). V was shortened by 5 bases and J by 2 bases, with 20 bases between the two germline ends. Germline loops: CDR1 MNHEY, CDR2 SMNVEV (reference sequence). The CDR3 covers 17 residues. CDR3 region: CASSRNLRGGFTDTQYF. CDR3 sequence (DNA): TGTGCCAGCAGTCGAAATCTAAGAGGAGGGTTCACAGATACGCAGTATTTT.

The rearrangement joins TRBV10-3 to TRBJ2-7; D not certain. Germline V gives CDR1 ENHRY, CDR2 SYGVKD. This CDR3 contains 13 residues. V lost 7 bases to trimming and J lost 3 bases, with 13 bases between them. The CDR3 nucleotides read TGTGCCATCAAAGACGATCAACACTACGAGCAGTACTTC. It codes for CAIKDDQHYEQYF.

This sequence joins TRBV10-3 and TRBJ2-1; 8 bases match TRBD2. Germline lookup yields CDR1 ENHRY and CDR2 SYGVKD. The J segment lost 7 bases and the V segment lost 8 bases, leaving 4 bases of the junction unmatched. The CDR3 loop spans 12 amino acids. CDR3 amino acids: CAIRAGANEQFF. In nucleotides, the CDR3 is TGTGCCATCCGAGCGGGGGCAAATGAGCAGTTCTTC.

CDR3 protein: CASSAKDRGLDEQYF. In nucleotides, the CDR3 is TGTGCCAGCAGCGCGAAAGACAGGGGGCTTGACGAGCAGTACTTC. This chain uses TRBV9 with TRBJ2-7; 10 bases are shared with TRBD1. With 3 bases clipped from V and 5 bases from J, the junction kept 8 bases outside the gene matches. Germline V lookup: CDR1 SGDLS, CDR2 YYNGEE. The CDR3 sequence is 15 residues long.

Only a few counts were recorded for this clone. This rearrangement joins TRBV4-2 to TRBJ2-3; TRBD2 matches 15 bases. J was trimmed by 2 bases and V by 4 bases; bases with no gene match: 4. The CDR3 runs 17 residues. Germline lookup yields CDR1 LGHNA and CDR2 YNFKEQ. The CDR3: CASSLRTSGGVTDTQYF. DNA of the CDR3: TGTGCCAGCAGCCTGCGGACTAGCGGGGGGGTCACAGATACGCAGTATTTT.

This sequence joins TRBV5-8 and TRBJ1-5; D is uncertain. Trimming took 4 bases from V and 2 from J, leaving 10 bases between them. Germline CDR1 SGHTS, CDR2 YDEGEE. The CDR3 is 14 residues long. In DNA form, the CDR3 reads TGTGCCAGCAGCGGACGACTGGGCAATCAGCCCCAGCATTTT. It yields the protein CASSGRLGNQPQHF.

V usage is TRBV5-1 and J usage is TRBJ2-2; perhaps TRBD2 as D (6 bases). V lost 4 bases and J lost 0, with 10 bases in between. The germline gives CDR1 SGHRS, CDR2 YFSETQ. This CDR3 has 15 residues. CDR3: CASSQGDSNTGELFF. The CDR3 region has the DNA TGCGCCAGCAGCCAAGGGGACTCGAACACCGGGGAGCTGTTTTTT.

The chain uses TRBV7-9 and TRBJ1-1, with D unresolved. CDR1 and CDR2 from the germline V gene are SEHNR and FQNEAQ (reference sequence). V was trimmed by 9 bases and J by 2 bases, leaving 22 bases between them. The CDR3 extends over 16 amino acids. CDR3 bases: TGTGCCAGGCCGAGTAAGACGGAGGCCGTAAACACTGAAGCTTTCTTT. This gives the protein CARPSKTEAVNTEAFF.

This clone was observed a single time. The V and J genes are TRBV11-1 and TRBJ2-3; D gene unclear. Trimming pared 0 bases from V and 4 bases from J, leaving 11 bases between. This CDR3 comprises 15 residues. Germline V gene data show CDR1 as SGHAT and CDR2 as FQDESV (reference sequence). The CDR3 bases are TGTGCCAGCAGCTTAGCCGGCCTCGGGTCAGATACGCAGTATTTT. This encodes CASSLAGLGSDTQYF.

The CDR3 region is CASRGDSLAKNIQYF. Here the CDR3 DNA reads TGTGCCAGCAGGGGTGATTCACTAGCCAAAAACATTCAGTACTTC. This sequence joins TRBV2 and TRBJ2-4; D not resolved. CDR3 length equals 15 residues. Germline V gene lookup returns CDR1 SNHLY and CDR2 FYNNEI. Trimming took 6 bases from V and 0 from J, leaving 12 bases between them.